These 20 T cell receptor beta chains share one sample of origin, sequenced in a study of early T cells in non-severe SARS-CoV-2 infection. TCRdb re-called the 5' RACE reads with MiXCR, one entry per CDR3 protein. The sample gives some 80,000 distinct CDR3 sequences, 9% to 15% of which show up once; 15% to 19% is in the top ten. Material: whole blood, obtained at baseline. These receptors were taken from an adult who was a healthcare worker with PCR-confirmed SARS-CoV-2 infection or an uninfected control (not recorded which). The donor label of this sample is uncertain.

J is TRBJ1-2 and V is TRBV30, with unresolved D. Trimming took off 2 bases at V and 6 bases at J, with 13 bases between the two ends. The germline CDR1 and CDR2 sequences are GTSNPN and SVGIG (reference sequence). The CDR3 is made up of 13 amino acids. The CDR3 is CAWSKNGVHGYTF. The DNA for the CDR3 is TGTGCCTGGAGTAAAAATGGGGTTCATGGCTACACCTTC. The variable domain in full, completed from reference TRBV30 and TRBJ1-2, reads SQTIHQWPATLVQPVGSPLSLECTVEGTSNPNLYWYRQAAGRGLQLLFYSVGIGQISSEVPQNLSASRPQDRQFILSSKKLLLSDSGFYLCAWSKNGVHGYTFGSGTRLTVV.

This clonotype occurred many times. CDR3 protein: CASSYSRGNTEAFF. The CDR3 DNA follows: TGTGCCAGCAGTTACTCACGAGGAAACACTGAAGCTTTCTTT. This chain joins TRBV6-2 or TRBV6-3 and TRBJ1-1; D is unresolved. Trimming took off 0 bases at V and 2 bases at J, with 7 bases between the two ends. Germline V gene data show CDR1 as MNHEY and CDR2 as SVGEGT. The CDR3 loop spans 14 amino acids.

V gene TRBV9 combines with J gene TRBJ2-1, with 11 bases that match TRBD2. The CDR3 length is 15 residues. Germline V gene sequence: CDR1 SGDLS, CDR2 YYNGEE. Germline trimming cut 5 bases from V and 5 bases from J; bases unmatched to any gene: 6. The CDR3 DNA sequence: TGTGCCAGCAGTCCGACTAGCGGGGTCGACAATGAGCAGTTCTTC. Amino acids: CASSPTSGVDNEQFF.

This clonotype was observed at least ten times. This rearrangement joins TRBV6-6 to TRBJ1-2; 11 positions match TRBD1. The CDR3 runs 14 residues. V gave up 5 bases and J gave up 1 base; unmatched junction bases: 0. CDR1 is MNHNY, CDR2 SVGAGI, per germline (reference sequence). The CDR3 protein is CASSGTGGNYGYTF. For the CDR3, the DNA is TGTGCCAGCAGTGGGACAGGGGGTAACTATGGCTACACCTTC.

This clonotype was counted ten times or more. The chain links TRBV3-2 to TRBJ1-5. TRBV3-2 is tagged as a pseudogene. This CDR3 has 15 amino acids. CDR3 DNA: TGTGCCAGCAGCCAAGGGAACAGGGCCCCTAGGCCCCAGCATTTT. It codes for CASSQGNRAPRPQHF.

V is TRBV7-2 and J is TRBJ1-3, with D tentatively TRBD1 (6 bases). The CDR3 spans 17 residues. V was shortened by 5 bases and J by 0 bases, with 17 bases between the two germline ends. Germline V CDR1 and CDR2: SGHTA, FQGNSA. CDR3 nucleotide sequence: TGTGCCAGCAGCCCCGAGGGGGGACGGTTCTCTGGAAACACCATATATTTT. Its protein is CASSPEGGRFSGNTIYF.

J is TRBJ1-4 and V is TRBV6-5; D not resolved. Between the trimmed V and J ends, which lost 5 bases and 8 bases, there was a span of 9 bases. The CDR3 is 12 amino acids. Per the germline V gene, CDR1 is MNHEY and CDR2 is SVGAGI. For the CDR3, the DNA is TGTGCCAGCAGTCCAAACTCAGAAAAACTGTTTTTT. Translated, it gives CASSPNSEKLFF.

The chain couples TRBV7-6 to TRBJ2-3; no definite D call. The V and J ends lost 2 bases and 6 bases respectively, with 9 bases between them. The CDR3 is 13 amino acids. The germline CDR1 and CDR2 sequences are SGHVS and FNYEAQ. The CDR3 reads CASSLLRADTQYF. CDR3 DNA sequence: TGTGCCAGCAGCTTACTCCGAGCGGATACGCAGTATTTT. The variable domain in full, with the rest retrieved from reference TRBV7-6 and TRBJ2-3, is GAGVSQSPRYKVTKRGQDVALRCDPISGHVSLYWYRQALGQGPEFLTYFNYEAQQDKSGLPNDRFSAERPEGSISTLTIQRTEQRDSAMYRCASSLLRADTQYFGPGTRLTVL.

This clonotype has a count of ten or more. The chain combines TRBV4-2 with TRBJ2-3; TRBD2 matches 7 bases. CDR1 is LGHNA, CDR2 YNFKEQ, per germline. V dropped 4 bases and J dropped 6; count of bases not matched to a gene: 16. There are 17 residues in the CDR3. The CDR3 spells CASSLLPASGGADTQYF. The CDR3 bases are TGTGCCAGCAGCCTTTTGCCGGCTAGCGGAGGGGCGGATACGCAGTATTTT.

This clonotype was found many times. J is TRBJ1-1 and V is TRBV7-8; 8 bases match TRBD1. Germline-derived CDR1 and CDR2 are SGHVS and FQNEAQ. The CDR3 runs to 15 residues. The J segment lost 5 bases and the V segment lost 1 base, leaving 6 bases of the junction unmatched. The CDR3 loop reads CASSLVTQGGTEAFF. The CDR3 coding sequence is TGTGCCAGCAGCTTAGTTACACAGGGGGGGACTGAAGCTTTCTTT.

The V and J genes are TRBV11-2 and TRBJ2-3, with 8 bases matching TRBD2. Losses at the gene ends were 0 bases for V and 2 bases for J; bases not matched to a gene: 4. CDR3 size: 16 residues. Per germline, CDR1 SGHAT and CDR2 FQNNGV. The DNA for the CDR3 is TGTGCCAGCAGCTTAGAGCGAGCGGGAGACACAGATACGCAGTATTTT. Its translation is CASSLERAGDTDTQYF.

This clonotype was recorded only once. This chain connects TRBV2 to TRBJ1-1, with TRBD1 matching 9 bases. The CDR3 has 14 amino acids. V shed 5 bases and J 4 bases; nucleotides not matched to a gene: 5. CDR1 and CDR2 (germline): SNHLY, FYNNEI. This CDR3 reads CASSTTGGITEAFF. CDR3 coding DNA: TGTGCCAGCAGTACGACAGGGGGGATCACTGAAGCTTTCTTT.

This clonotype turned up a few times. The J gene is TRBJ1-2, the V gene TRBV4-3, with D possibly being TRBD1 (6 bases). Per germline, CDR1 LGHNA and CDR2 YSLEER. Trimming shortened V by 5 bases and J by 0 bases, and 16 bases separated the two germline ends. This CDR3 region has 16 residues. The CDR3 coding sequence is TGCGCCAGCAGCATTTACCGGGACATAGCTAACTATGGCTACACCTTC. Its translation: CASSIYRDIANYGYTF.

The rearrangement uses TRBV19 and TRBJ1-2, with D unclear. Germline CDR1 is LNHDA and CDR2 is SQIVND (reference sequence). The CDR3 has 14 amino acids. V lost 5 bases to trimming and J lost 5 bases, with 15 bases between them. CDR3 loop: CASSPVLGDYGYTF. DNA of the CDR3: TGTGCCAGTAGTCCCGTACTAGGCGATTATGGCTACACCTTC.

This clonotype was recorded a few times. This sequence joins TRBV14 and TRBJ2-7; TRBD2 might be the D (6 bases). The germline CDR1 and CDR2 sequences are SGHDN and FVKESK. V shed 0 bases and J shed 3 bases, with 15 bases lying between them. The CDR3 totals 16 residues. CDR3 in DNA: TGTGCCAGCAGCCAAGAATCCGGGACTTTCTTCTACGAGCAGTACTTC. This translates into CASSQESGTFFYEQYF.

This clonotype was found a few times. CDR3 amino acids: CASSYSTGGVEAFF. CDR3 DNA sequence: TGTGCCAGCAGTTACTCGACAGGGGGCGTTGAAGCTTTCTTT. This chain connects TRBV6-5 to TRBJ1-1, with 10 bases aligning to TRBD1. This CDR3 spans 14 amino acids. Trimming cost V 0 bases and J 7 bases; bases outside gene matches: 2. Germline V gene lookup returns CDR1 MNHEY and CDR2 SVGAGI.

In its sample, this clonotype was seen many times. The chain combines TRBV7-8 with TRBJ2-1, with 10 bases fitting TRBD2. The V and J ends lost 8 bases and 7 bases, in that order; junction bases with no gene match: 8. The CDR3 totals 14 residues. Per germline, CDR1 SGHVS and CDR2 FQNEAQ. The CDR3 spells CASGLAAGGNEQFF. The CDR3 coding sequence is TGTGCCAGCGGACTAGCGGCAGGGGGTAATGAGCAGTTCTTC.

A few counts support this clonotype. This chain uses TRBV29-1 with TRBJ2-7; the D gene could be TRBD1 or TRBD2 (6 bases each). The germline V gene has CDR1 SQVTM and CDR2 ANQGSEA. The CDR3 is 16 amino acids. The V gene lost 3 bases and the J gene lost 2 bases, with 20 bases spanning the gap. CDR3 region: CSVDGGAGVLTYEQYF. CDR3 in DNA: TGCAGCGTTGACGGGGGAGCAGGGGTCCTAACCTACGAGCAGTACTTC.

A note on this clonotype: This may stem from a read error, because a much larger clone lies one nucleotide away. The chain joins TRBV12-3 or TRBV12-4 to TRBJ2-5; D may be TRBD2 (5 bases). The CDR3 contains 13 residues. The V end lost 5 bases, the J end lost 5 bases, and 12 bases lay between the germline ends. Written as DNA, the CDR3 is TGTGCCAGCAGTCGGACTCGAGTGGAGACCCAGTACTTC. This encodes CASSRTRVETQYF.

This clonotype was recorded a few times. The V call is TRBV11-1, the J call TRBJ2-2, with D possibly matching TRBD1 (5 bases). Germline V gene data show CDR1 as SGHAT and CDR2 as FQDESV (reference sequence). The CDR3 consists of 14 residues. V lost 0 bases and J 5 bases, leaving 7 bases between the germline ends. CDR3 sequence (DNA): TGTGCCAGCAGCTTAGCGAAGGGGACCGGGGAGCTGTTTTTT. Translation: CASSLAKGTGELFF.